Listed here are 26 T cell receptor beta chains from one sample, sequenced in a study of molecular identifiers for immune sequencing clone quantification. TCRdb reprocessed the PCR reads via MiXCR and lists one record per CDR3 protein. The table includes over 600,000 distinct CDR3 sequences, 15% to 20% detected once. The sample taken for sequencing was naive CD8+ T cells from blood, with Jurkat cell RNA spiked in. Specified subset: FACS-sorted CD8+CD4-CCR7+CD45RA+ naive T cells. All receptors come from a human donor in good health. Some libraries in this study had Jurkat cell RNA spiked in.

Many counts were recorded for this clonotype. J is TRBJ1-5 and V is TRBV13, with D perhaps TRBD1 (6 bases). The CDR3 spans 17 residues. In germline, CDR1 is PRHDT, CDR2 FYEKMQ (reference sequence). V was cut by 0 bases and J by 2 bases, with 14 bases left in between. CDR3 in DNA: TGTGCCAGCAGCTTAGGCCCCCAGGGGCCTGGCAATCAGCCCCAGCATTTT. Translating gives CASSLGPQGPGNQPQHF.

This clonotype has ten or more counts. In DNA form, the CDR3 reads TGTGCCGGGGGACAGGCGAACACCGGGGAGCTGTTTTTT. This gives the protein CAGGQANTGELFF. The rearrangement uses TRBV6-1 and TRBJ2-2; 8 bases align to TRBD1. Germline values: CDR1 MNHNS, CDR2 SASEGT. The CDR3 sequence is 13 residues long. J lost 0 bases, V lost 11 bases, and 2 bases had no gene match.

In this sample, this clonotype turned up many times. J is TRBJ2-7 and V is TRBV6-6; D might be TRBD2 (5 bases). V lost 5 bases to trimming and J lost 2 bases, with 13 bases between them. The germline V gene encodes CDR1 MNHNY and CDR2 SVGAGI (reference sequence). The CDR3 runs 14 residues. Written as DNA, the CDR3 is TGTGCCAGCAGTGCCCGGACTTTAACCTACGAGCAGTACTTC. This sequence encodes CASSARTLTYEQYF.

This clonotype was recorded at least ten times. This rearrangement joins TRBV5-6 to TRBJ2-7, with D perhaps matching TRBD1 or TRBD2 (5 bases each). Germline values: CDR1 SGHDT, CDR2 YYEEEE. CDR3 size: 15 residues. V was trimmed by 4 bases and J by 2 bases, leaving 16 bases between them. In nucleotides, the CDR3 is TGTGCCAGCAGCCCTGGGACGGCCCTCACCTACGAGCAGTACTTC. This codes for CASSPGTALTYEQYF. Using reference TRBV5-6 and TRBJ2-7 for the parts outside the CDR3, the full variable domain is DAGVTQSPTHLIKTRGQQVTLRCSPKSGHDTVSWYQQALGQGPQFIFQYYEEEERQRGNFPDRFSGHQFPNYSSELNVNALLLGDSALYLCASSPGTALTYEQYFGPGTRLTVT.

This clonotype was detected only a few times. The chain recombines TRBV27 with TRBJ1-6; no clear D gene. Germline V gene sequence: CDR1 MNHEY, CDR2 SMNVEV (reference sequence). This CDR3 is 17 amino acids long. Trimming stripped 6 bases from V and 9 bases from J, with 24 bases between. CDR3 sequence (DNA): TGTGCCAGCAGCCACGCACCAGTACCGGGAGAGTTTTCACCCCTCCACTTT. Translating gives CASSHAPVPGEFSPLHF.

About this clonotype itself: Relative to the germline gene, one junction end is altered; a read error may explain this. V usage is TRBV19 and J usage is TRBJ1-1; D not certain. Germline CDR1 LNHDA, CDR2 SQIVND (reference sequence). The CDR3 has 14 residues. Written as DNA, the CDR3 is TGTTCCAGTATCCCAACTTTTTTAGACACTGAAGCTTTCTTT. Amino acid sequence: CSSIPTFLDTEAFF.

This clonotype showed up just a few times. This may be a read error, as it is one base from a much larger clone. The chain recombines TRBV14 with TRBJ1-5; no clear D gene. Germline V CDR1 and CDR2: SGHDN, FVKESK. The CDR3 spans 15 residues. The CDR3, as DNA: TGTGCCTGCAGCCACTCGGTAGGGCCCAATCAGCCCCAGCATTTT. Amino acids: CACSHSVGPNQPQHF.

This clonotype was detected ten times or more. The chain has TRBV7-9 and TRBJ2-2; unclear D gene. Germline CDR1 and CDR2: SEHNR and FQNEAQ (reference sequence). This CDR3 comprises 14 residues. V dropped 5 bases and J dropped 6 bases, with 13 bases sitting between them. CDR3 amino acids: CASSPVSFPGELFF. The CDR3 nucleotides read TGTGCCAGCAGCCCCGTCTCCTTCCCCGGGGAGCTGTTTTTT. The full variable domain, its missing parts supplied by reference TRBV7-9 and TRBJ2-2, is DTGVSQNPRHKITKRGQNVTFRCDPISEHNRLYWYRQTLGQGPEFLTYFQNEAQLEKSRLLSDRFSAERPKGSFSTLEIQRTEQGDSAMYLCASSPVSFPGELFFGEGSRLTVL.

This clonotype showed up many times. The chain links TRBV5-6 to TRBJ2-1, with TRBD1 identical over 8 bases. The germline gives CDR1 SGHDT, CDR2 YYEEEE. V lost 2 bases to trimming and J lost 9 bases; unmatched junction nucleotides: 10. The CDR3 totals 15 residues. CDR3: CASSFGQGHPGEQFF. The DNA for the CDR3 is TGTGCCAGCAGCTTCGGACAGGGCCACCCGGGTGAGCAGTTCTTC.

The table lists this clonotype with many counts. This sequence joins TRBV4-1 and TRBJ2-3; D remains ambiguous. The germline V gene encodes CDR1 MGHRA and CDR2 YSYEKL. V was shortened by 4 bases and J by 5 bases, with 16 bases between the two germline ends. The length of the CDR3 is 15 residues. Here the CDR3 DNA reads TGCGCCAGCAGCCTTGAACCGGATTGGTTAGATACGCAGTATTTT. This codes for CASSLEPDWLDTQYF.

This chain connects TRBV19 to TRBJ1-1, with D unclear. Trimming took off 3 bases at V and 7 bases at J, with 9 bases between the two ends. Per germline, CDR1 LNHDA and CDR2 SQIVND (reference sequence). CDR3 length: 12 residues. The chain's CDR3 is CASSIPPREAFF. CDR3 sequence (DNA): TGTGCCAGTAGTATTCCCCCTCGTGAAGCTTTCTTT.

This sequence joins TRBV28 and TRBJ1-1; TRBD1 aligns across 10 bases. V lost 6 bases, J lost 0 bases, and 4 bases stayed unmatched. From germline, CDR1 is MDHEN and CDR2 SYDVKM. The CDR3 is made up of 15 amino acids. CDR3 bases: TGTGCCAGCAGCGGGACAGGGGTTTTGAACACTGAAGCTTTCTTT. Translating it yields CASSGTGVLNTEAFF.

This chain joins TRBV11-2 and TRBJ2-7, with D perhaps matching TRBD1 or TRBD2 (5 bases each). The CDR3 sequence is 16 residues long. Germline V gene data show CDR1 as SGHAT and CDR2 as FQNNGV. V gave up 1 base and J gave up 6 bases, with 19 bases separating them. The CDR3 DNA is TGTGCCAGCAGCTTAGGTCTAGTTTGGGGACCCGGCGAGCAGTACTTC. It codes for CASSLGLVWGPGEQYF.

This clonotype was found a few times. This chain uses TRBV20-1 with TRBJ2-1; D is uncertain. This CDR3 has 10 amino acids. Trimming stripped 3 bases from V and 6 bases from J, with 3 bases between. Germline CDR1 DFQATT, CDR2 SNEGSKA (reference sequence). The CDR3 nucleotides read TGCAGTGCTAGCGTCAATGAGCAGTTCTTC. Residues: CSASVNEQFF.

As to this clonotype: One base away lies a much larger clone, so this may be a sequencing read error. This chain uses TRBV9 with TRBJ2-5; 8 bases are a match to TRBD2. This CDR3 is built from 15 residues. The germline V gene has CDR1 SGDLS and CDR2 YYNGEE. The CDR3 here is CASSVGTSFRETQCF. The CDR3, as DNA: TGTGCCAGCAGCGTCGGGACTAGTTTCCGAGAGACCCAGTGCTTC.

Note on this clonotype: A read error may explain this, as a much larger clone is one base away. The V and J genes are TRBV6-2 or TRBV6-3 and TRBJ1-1; D is undetermined. The CDR3 length is 15 residues. Germline values: CDR1 MNHEY, CDR2 SVGEGT. The CDR3 DNA sequence: TGTGCCAACAGTTACCCCCGATTTTTGAACACTGAAGCTTTCTTT. It encodes CANSYPRFLNTEAFF.

This clonotype was seen many times. The chain carries TRBV20-1 and TRBJ2-7; 12 bases fit TRBD2. V lost 0 bases to trimming and J lost 7 bases; unmatched junction nucleotides: 10. Germline lookup yields CDR1 DFQATT and CDR2 SNEGSKA (reference sequence). The CDR3 extends over 16 amino acids. As DNA, the CDR3 is TGCAGTGCTAGAGATCCCCCCCTAGCGGGAGGGGAGGAGCAGTACTTC. Translated: CSARDPPLAGGEEQYF.

This clonotype was observed at least ten times. CDR3 sequence reads: CASSASGVGWELFF. CDR3 bases: TGTGCCAGCAGTGCGTCAGGGGTAGGGTGGGAGCTGTTTTTT. This sequence joins TRBV6-5 and TRBJ2-2, with D perhaps TRBD1 (6 bases). This CDR3 region has 14 residues. V lost 5 bases and J lost 9, with 16 bases in between. CDR1 and CDR2 from the germline V gene are MNHEY and SVGAGI.

There are a few counts of this clonotype. The V gene is TRBV14, the J gene TRBJ1-4; no firm D call. With 5 bases removed from V and 5 bases from J, the gap between germline ends came to 12 bases. In germline, CDR1 is SGHDN, CDR2 FVKESK. CDR3 size: 14 residues. CDR3 sequence: CASSFKGWNEKLFF. The CDR3, as DNA: TGTGCCAGCAGCTTTAAGGGTTGGAATGAAAAACTGTTTTTT.

This clonotype was observed at least ten times. The chain carries TRBV27 and TRBJ2-7; tentatively, D is TRBD1 or TRBD2 (5 bases each). This CDR3 has 13 amino acids. Trimming stripped 8 bases from V and 2 bases from J, with 13 bases between. CDR1 and CDR2 from the germline V gene are MNHEY and SMNVEV (reference sequence). The CDR3 sequence: CASGPGPTYEQYF. The CDR3 nucleotides read TGTGCCAGCGGACCGGGACCGACCTACGAGCAGTACTTC.

This clonotype was seen repeatedly, ten times or more. The genes are TRBV3-1 and TRBJ2-1; D not resolved. The V gene lost 0 bases and the J gene lost 8 bases, with 14 bases spanning the gap. The germline gives CDR1 LGHDT, CDR2 YNNKEL (reference sequence). The CDR3 is made up of 15 amino acids. The chain's CDR3 is CASSQDYPPADEQFF. The CDR3 region has the DNA TGTGCCAGCAGCCAAGACTACCCCCCTGCCGATGAGCAGTTCTTC.

This clonotype was seen at least ten times. This rearrangement joins TRBV11-2 to TRBJ2-1; maybe TRBD2 (6 bases). Germline lookup yields CDR1 SGHAT and CDR2 FQNNGV. V was trimmed by 4 bases and J by 9 bases, leaving 16 bases between them. CDR3 size: 14 residues. CDR3 bases: TGTGCCAGCAGCTCGACGCTTCAGGGACTTGAGCAGTTCTTC. It yields the protein CASSSTLQGLEQFF.

This clonotype has a handful of counts. V usage is TRBV28 and J usage is TRBJ1-5, with D uncertain. Germline V gene data show CDR1 as MDHEN and CDR2 as SYDVKM. V lost 10 bases and J lost 2, with 15 bases in between. The CDR3 is 14 residues long. The CDR3 nucleotides read TGTGCCAACGGTGTGGGGAGTGGCAATCAGCCCCAGCATTTT. It yields the protein CANGVGSGNQPQHF.

In this sample, this clonotype turned up many times. The CDR3 reads CASSLLGARKAFF. The CDR3 region has the DNA TGTGCCAGCAGTTTACTGGGGGCACGGAAAGCTTTCTTT. The chain links TRBV27 to TRBJ1-1; D possibly corresponds to TRBD1 (6 bases). Germline CDR1 MNHEY, CDR2 SMNVEV (reference sequence). V lost 2 bases and J lost 9, with 13 bases in between. The CDR3 covers 13 residues.

This clonotype was seen at least ten times. CDR3 nucleotides: TGTGCCAGCACGCAGGACAGCTCCTATAATTCACCCCTCCACTTT. Its translation is CASTQDSSYNSPLHF. The chain links TRBV6-5 to TRBJ1-6; tentative D call: TRBD1 (6 bases). Looked up from germline, CDR1 is MNHEY and CDR2 is SVGAGI. This CDR3 comprises 15 residues. V was trimmed by 7 bases and J by 0 bases, leaving 10 bases between them.

This clonotype has a count of ten or more. The CDR3 loop reads CASSIRDVTYNEQFF. DNA of the CDR3: TGTGCCAGTAGTATTCGGGATGTGACCTACAATGAGCAGTTCTTC. The chain has TRBV19 and TRBJ2-1; weak D call: TRBD2 (5 bases). Germline V gene data show CDR1 as LNHDA and CDR2 as SQIVND (reference sequence). The germline V and J ends were trimmed by 3 bases and 2 bases, with 11 bases remaining between them. This CDR3 region has 15 residues. The variable domain in full, completed from reference TRBV19 and TRBJ2-1, reads DGGITQSPKYLFRKEGQNVTLSCEQNLNHDAMYWYRQDPGQGLRLIYYSQIVNDFQKGDIAEGYSVSREKKESFPLTVTSAQKNPTAFYLCASSIRDVTYNEQFFGPGTRLTVL.